This passage covers 10 T cell receptor beta chains from one sample sequenced in a study of vaccination and CD4 T cells after COVID-19. Indicated treatment: approximately 9-day PBMC culture with coronavirus spike peptide pools or control peptides (ViraFEST assay). Those CD4+ T cells from the unexposed donor predate the COVID-19 pandemic (2011-2018). The antigens for these receptors are not known. The Oncomine TCR Beta short-read assay generated sequence data from the DNA of cultured CD4+ T cells. TCRdb re-derived calls from the PCR reads in MiXCR, one entry per CDR3 protein. This table holds about 5,400 distinct CDR3 sequences, less than 40% found once. Input material: CD4+ T cells from blood, cultured in vitro. Every receptor here comes from a human donor in good health.

This clonotype was recorded a few times. The chain is built from TRBV27 and TRBJ2-3; D is uncertain. There are 15 residues in the CDR3. Trimming took 2 bases from V and 4 from J, leaving 13 bases between them. Germline V lookup: CDR1 MNHEY, CDR2 SMNVEV (reference sequence). The CDR3 region is CASSLRTPTSDTQYF. The CDR3 DNA is TGTGCCAGCAGTTTACGCACCCCGACTTCAGATACGCAGTATTTT.

The chain has TRBV12-3 or TRBV12-4 and TRBJ1-1; D gene unclear. The CDR3 runs to 12 residues. Trimming shortened V by 5 bases and J by 4 bases, and 8 bases separated the two germline ends. CDR3 sequence (DNA): TGTGCCAGCAGTGTAAAGGGCACTGAAGCTTTCTTT. This sequence encodes CASSVKGTEAFF.

Comments on this clonotype: The germline gene is not matched at one end of the junction; a read error may be the cause. The V gene is TRBV20-1, the J gene TRBJ1-2; the D gene is possibly TRBD1 (5 bases). The CDR3 is 11 residues long. CDR1 is DFQATT, CDR2 SNEGSKA, per germline (reference sequence). In nucleotides, the CDR3 is TGCCAACGGGGAGGTGGGGACGGCTACACCTTT. Its protein is CQRGGGDGYTF.

The chain links TRBV7-8 to TRBJ2-6; the match to TRBD2 covers 8 bases. This CDR3 contains 18 residues. The ends lost 2 bases at V and 0 bases at J; junction bases unmatched: 6. Germline V gives CDR1 SGHVS, CDR2 FQNEAQ. The CDR3 sequence is CASSLTGGTLSGANVLTF. CDR3 DNA sequence: TGTGCCAGCAGCTTAACGGGGGGGACCCTCTCTGGGGCCAACGTCCTGACTTTC.

The rearrangement links TRBV20-1 to TRBJ2-1; D is unclear. The CDR3 length is 13 residues. CDR1 is DFQATT, CDR2 SNEGSKA, per germline (reference sequence). Trimming removed 6 bases from V and 5 bases from J, with 14 bases in between. CDR3 sequence reads: CSALTGGNNEQFF. CDR3 DNA: TGCAGTGCCCTTACGGGCGGTAACAATGAGCAGTTCTTC.

The rearrangement joins TRBV12-3 or TRBV12-4 to TRBJ2-2; D remains unclear. Trimming took 3 bases from V and 6 from J, leaving 8 bases between them. The length of the CDR3 is 13 residues. CDR3 protein: CASSFRASGELFF. CDR3 sequence (DNA): TGTGCCAGCAGTTTCCGGGCGTCCGGGGAGCTGTTTTTT.

The chain carries TRBV30 and TRBJ1-6; D is ambiguous. Deletions cut 2 bases from V and 13 bases from J, with 9 bases between. The CDR3 has 11 residues. Germline-derived CDR1 and CDR2 are GTSNPN and SVGIG (reference sequence). As DNA, the CDR3 is TGTGCCTGGAGTCTTGACCGGCCCCTCCACTTT. Its translation is CAWSLDRPLHF.

This rearrangement joins TRBV30 to TRBJ2-3, with TRBD2 as a possible D gene (5 bases). The CDR3 spans 15 residues. V lost 3 bases to trimming and J lost 2 bases, with 15 bases between them. Germline V lookup: CDR1 GTSNPN, CDR2 SVGIG (reference sequence). The CDR3 sequence: CAWSQDSPNTDTQYF. The CDR3 bases are TGTGCCTGGAGCCAGGACTCCCCCAACACAGATACGCAGTATTTT.

This clonotype was found a few times. The V gene is TRBV27, the J gene TRBJ1-1, with a tentative D call TRBD1 (5 bases). The CDR3 totals 19 residues. Trimming took off 4 bases at V and 6 bases at J, with 30 bases between the two ends. Germline V gives CDR1 MNHEY, CDR2 SMNVEV (reference sequence). The CDR3 here is CASSYRPRGLGGFSPEAFF. The CDR3 nucleotides read TGTGCCAGCAGTTACAGACCCCGCGGATTGGGGGGATTTAGTCCTGAAGCTTTCTTT.

The chain is built from TRBV5-4 and TRBJ1-1, with a weak D call TRBD1 (6 bases). This CDR3 has 12 residues. V was cut by 3 bases and J by 4 bases, with 7 bases left in between. Looked up from germline, CDR1 is SGHNT and CDR2 is YYREEE (reference sequence). As DNA, the CDR3 is TGTGCCAGCAGCTGGGGGGCCACTGAAGCTTTCTTT. Protein: CASSWGATEAFF.